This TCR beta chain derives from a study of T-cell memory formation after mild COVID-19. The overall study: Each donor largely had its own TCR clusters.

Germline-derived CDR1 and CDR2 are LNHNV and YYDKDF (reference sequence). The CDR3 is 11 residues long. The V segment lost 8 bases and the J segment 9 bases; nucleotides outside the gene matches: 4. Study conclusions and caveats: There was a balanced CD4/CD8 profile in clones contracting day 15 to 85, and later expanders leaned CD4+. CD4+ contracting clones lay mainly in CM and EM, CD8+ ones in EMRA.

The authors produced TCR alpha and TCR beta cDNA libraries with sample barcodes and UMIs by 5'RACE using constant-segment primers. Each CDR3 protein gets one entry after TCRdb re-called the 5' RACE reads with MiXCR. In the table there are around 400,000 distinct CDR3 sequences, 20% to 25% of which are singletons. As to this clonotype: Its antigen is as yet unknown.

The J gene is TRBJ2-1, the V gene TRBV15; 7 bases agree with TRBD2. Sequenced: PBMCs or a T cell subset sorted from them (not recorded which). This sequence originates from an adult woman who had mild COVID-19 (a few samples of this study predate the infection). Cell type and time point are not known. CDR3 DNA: TGTGCCACCCGACTAGCTCTTGAGCAGTTCTTC. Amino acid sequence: CATRLALEQFF.